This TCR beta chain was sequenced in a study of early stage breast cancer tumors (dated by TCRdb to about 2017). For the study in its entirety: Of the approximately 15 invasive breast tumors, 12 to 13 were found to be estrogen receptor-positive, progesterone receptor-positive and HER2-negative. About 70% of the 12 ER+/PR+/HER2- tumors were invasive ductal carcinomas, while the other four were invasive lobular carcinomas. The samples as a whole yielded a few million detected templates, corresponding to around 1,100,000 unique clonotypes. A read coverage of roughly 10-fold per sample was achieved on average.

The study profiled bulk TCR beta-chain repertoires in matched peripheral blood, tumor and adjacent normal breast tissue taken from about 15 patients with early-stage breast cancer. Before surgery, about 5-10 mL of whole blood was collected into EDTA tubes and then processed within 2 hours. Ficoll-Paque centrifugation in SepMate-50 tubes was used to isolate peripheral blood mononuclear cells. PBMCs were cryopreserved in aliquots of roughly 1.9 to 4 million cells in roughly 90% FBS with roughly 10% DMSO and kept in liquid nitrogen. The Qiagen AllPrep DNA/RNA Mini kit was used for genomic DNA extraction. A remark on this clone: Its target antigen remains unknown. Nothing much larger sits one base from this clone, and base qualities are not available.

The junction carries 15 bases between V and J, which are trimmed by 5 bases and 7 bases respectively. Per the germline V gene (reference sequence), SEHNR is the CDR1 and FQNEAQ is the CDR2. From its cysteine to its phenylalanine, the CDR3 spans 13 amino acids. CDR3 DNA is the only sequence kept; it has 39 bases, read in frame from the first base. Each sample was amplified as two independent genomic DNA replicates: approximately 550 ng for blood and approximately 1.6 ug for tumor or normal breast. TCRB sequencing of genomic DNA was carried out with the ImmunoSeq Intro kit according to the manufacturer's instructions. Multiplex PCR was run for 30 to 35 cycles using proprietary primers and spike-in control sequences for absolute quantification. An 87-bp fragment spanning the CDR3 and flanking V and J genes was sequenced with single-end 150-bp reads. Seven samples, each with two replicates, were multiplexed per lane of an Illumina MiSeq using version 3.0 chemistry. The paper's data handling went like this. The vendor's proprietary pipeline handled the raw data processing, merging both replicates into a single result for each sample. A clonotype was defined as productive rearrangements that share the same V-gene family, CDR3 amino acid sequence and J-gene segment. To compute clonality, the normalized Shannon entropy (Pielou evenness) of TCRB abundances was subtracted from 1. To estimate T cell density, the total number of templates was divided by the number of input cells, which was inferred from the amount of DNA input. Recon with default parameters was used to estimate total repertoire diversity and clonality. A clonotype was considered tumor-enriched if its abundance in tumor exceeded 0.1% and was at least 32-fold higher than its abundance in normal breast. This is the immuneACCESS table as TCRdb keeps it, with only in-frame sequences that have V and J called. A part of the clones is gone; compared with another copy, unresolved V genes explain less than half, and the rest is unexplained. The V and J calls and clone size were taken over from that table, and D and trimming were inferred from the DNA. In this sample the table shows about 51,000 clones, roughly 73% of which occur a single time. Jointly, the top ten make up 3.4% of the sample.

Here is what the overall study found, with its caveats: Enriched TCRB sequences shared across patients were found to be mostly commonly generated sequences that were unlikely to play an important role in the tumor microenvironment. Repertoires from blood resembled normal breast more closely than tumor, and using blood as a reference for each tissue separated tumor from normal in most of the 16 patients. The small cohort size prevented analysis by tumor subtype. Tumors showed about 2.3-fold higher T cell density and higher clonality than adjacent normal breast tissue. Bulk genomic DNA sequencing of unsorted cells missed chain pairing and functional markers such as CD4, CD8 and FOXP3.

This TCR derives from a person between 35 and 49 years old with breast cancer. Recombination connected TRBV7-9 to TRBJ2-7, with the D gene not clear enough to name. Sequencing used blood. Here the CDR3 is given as CASSPPLLAEQYF. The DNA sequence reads TGTGCCAGCAGCCCTCCTTTATTGGCAGAGCAGTACTTC.